These 15 T cell receptor beta chains originate from one sample sequenced in a study of shared T cell receptors in the human thymus. Produced via immunoSEQ multiplex PCR; TCRdb's table is partial and in-frame only. This table has about 540,000 clones, around 78% appearing once. The same data also went into a second study, on human thymus T cells.

The specimen was thymocytes. The source is a boy in the first two years of life with a congenital heart defect.

This chain connects TRBV28 to TRBJ1-5, with a tentative D call TRBD1 (6 bases). The CDR3 length is 15 residues. V was clipped by 8 bases and J by 0 bases, with 14 bases between them. The V gene's germline CDR1 is MDHEN and CDR2 SYDVKM. The CDR3 DNA reads as TGTGCCAGCCACTACAGGGAATATAGCAATCAGCCCCAGCATTTT. Protein sequence: CASHYREYSNQPQHF. The variable domain in full, with the rest retrieved from reference TRBV28 and TRBJ1-5, is DVKVTQSSRYLVKRTGEKVFLECVQDMDHENMFWYRQDPGLGLRLIYFSYDVKMKEKGDIPEGYSVSREKKERFSLILESASTNQTSMYLCASHYREYSNQPQHFGDGTRLSIL.

The rearrangement links TRBV15 to TRBJ2-7; D possibly corresponds to TRBD1 (5 bases). This CDR3 is built from 16 residues. V lost 0 bases to trimming and J lost 1 base, with 13 bases between them. Germline V gene lookup returns CDR1 LNHNV and CDR2 YYDKDF (reference sequence). CDR3 sequence (DNA): TGTGCCACCAGCAGAGATCGAGGACACACGTCCTACGAGCAGTACTTC. Translated, it gives CATSRDRGHTSYEQYF.

The J gene is TRBJ2-5, the V gene TRBV6-1; 8 bases match TRBD2. The ends lost 3 bases at V and 1 base at J; junction bases unmatched: 4. This CDR3 has 15 amino acids. Germline V gene lookup returns CDR1 MNHNS and CDR2 SASEGT. CDR3 sequence: CASSDHREGQETQYF. The CDR3 nucleotides are TGTGCCAGCAGTGATCATCGGGAGGGCCAAGAGACCCAGTACTTC.

The chain couples TRBV14 to TRBJ2-3; no firm D call. The germline V gene has CDR1 SGHDN and CDR2 FVKESK. The V gene lost 0 bases and the J gene lost 5 bases, with 9 bases spanning the gap. This CDR3 has 14 residues. The CDR3 region has the DNA TGTGCCAGCAGCCAAGATACCGCGAAAGATACGCAGTATTTT. Translated: CASSQDTAKDTQYF.

The V and J genes are TRBV29-1 and TRBJ2-7; tentatively, D is TRBD2 (6 bases). V lost 4 bases to trimming and J lost 1 base, with 26 bases between them. CDR1 and CDR2 (germline): SQVTM, ANQGSEA. There are 18 residues in the CDR3. Here the CDR3 reads CSVVGLKPIGRESYEQYF. The CDR3 DNA is TGCAGCGTTGTGGGACTCAAACCGATCGGGAGAGAGTCCTACGAGCAGTACTTC.

The chain is built from TRBV7-2 and TRBJ2-7; 9 nucleotides match TRBD1. This CDR3 is 15 amino acids long. V was pared by 5 bases and J by 2 bases, with 7 bases of the junction left unmatched. Germline V gene data show CDR1 as SGHTA and CDR2 as FQGNSA. DNA of the CDR3: TGTGCCAGCAGCCTAGGGACAGGGCTGCCCTACGAGCAGTACTTC. This sequence encodes CASSLGTGLPYEQYF.

V and J are TRBV2 and TRBJ1-2, with D uncertain. The CDR3 consists of 12 residues. The germline V gene encodes CDR1 SNHLY and CDR2 FYNNEI. The germline V and J ends were trimmed by 6 bases and 5 bases, with 10 bases remaining between them. The CDR3 coding sequence is TGTGCCAGCAGCCCCCCAGGTTATGGCTACACCTTC. Amino acid sequence: CASSPPGYGYTF.

This clone appeared once. The rearrangement joins TRBV18 to TRBJ2-4; TRBD1 aligns across 8 bases. In germline, CDR1 is KGHSH, CDR2 LQKENI. The J segment lost 3 bases and the V segment lost 5 bases, leaving 6 bases of the junction unmatched. The length of the CDR3 is 15 residues. The CDR3 nucleotides read TGTGCCAGCTCAAGGACAGGGTTTGTCAAAAACATTCAGTACTTC. It codes for CASSRTGFVKNIQYF.

The CDR3 bases are TGTGCCAGCAGTATTAGTCCGAATGAAAAACTGTTTTTT. Translated: CASSISPNEKLFF. This chain connects TRBV28 to TRBJ1-4, with D unclear. Germline V gives CDR1 MDHEN, CDR2 SYDVKM. This CDR3 has 13 residues. The ends were cut back, 5 bases at V and 5 bases at J, with 9 bases in the middle.

This clone was counted between two and nine times. J is TRBJ2-5 and V is TRBV27, with 8 bases that match TRBD1. The CDR3 length is 15 residues. The V gene's germline CDR1 is MNHEY and CDR2 SMNVEV (reference sequence). After removal of 0 bases from V and 2 bases from J, the junction contained 2 bases not matched to a gene. Here the CDR3 DNA reads TGTGCCAGCAGTTTATCAGACAGGGGTCAAGAGACCCAGTACTTC. It specifies CASSLSDRGQETQYF.

The rearrangement joins TRBV7-2 to TRBJ2-7; 15 bases map to TRBD2. The germline V gene has CDR1 SGHTA and CDR2 FQGNSA. Trimming cost V 5 bases and J 5 bases; bases outside gene matches: 10. The CDR3 is 17 residues long. DNA of the CDR3: TGTGCCAGCAGCAGGACTAGCGGGAGGGCCGAGGTGAACGAGCAGTACTTC. Its protein product is CASSRTSGRAEVNEQYF.

This clone was seen just once. The chain has TRBV29-1 and TRBJ2-2; D is possibly TRBD2 (5 bases). V was pared by 6 bases and J by 6 bases, with 23 bases between. This CDR3 spans 16 amino acids. Germline values: CDR1 SQVTM, CDR2 ANQGSEA. The CDR3 nucleotides are TGCAGCGTAGGCCTTGGAGGTTTCTACGGGGCCGGGGAGCTGTTTTTT. Its translation: CSVGLGGFYGAGELFF.

The CDR3 protein is CASKTSFNRGNTEAFF. In nucleotides, the CDR3 is TGTGCCAGCAAAACCTCATTCAACAGGGGCAACACTGAAGCTTTCTTT. This chain connects TRBV27 to TRBJ1-1, with 7 nucleotides matching TRBD1. Germline CDR1 MNHEY, CDR2 SMNVEV (reference sequence). Trimming took 7 bases from V and 2 from J; bases not matched to a gene: 13. This CDR3 has 16 amino acids.

This chain connects TRBV5-1 to TRBJ1-1, with 7 bases lining up with TRBD1. This CDR3 is built from 14 residues. V was clipped by 4 bases and J by 0 bases; unmatched bases: 3. Germline-derived CDR1 and CDR2 are SGHRS and YFSETQ. Here the CDR3 DNA reads TGCGCCAGCAGCCAAGGGACAGTGAACACTGAAGCTTTCTTT. This translates into CASSQGTVNTEAFF.

The J gene is TRBJ2-7, the V gene TRBV7-9; the D is unclear. CDR1 and CDR2 from the germline V gene are SEHNR and FQNEAQ (reference sequence). The V gene lost 5 bases and the J gene lost 4 bases, with 12 bases spanning the gap. This CDR3 region has 13 residues. The CDR3 region has the DNA TGTGCCAGCAGCCCGGGTGTGGTTTACGAGCAGTACTTC. Residues: CASSPGVVYEQYF. Using reference TRBV7-9 and TRBJ2-7 for the parts outside the CDR3, the full variable domain is DTGVSQNPRHKITKRGQNVTFRCDPISEHNRLYWYRQTLGQGPEFLTYFQNEAQLEKSRLLSDRFSAERPKGSFSTLEIQRTEQGDSAMYLCASSPGVVYEQYFGPGTRLTVT.